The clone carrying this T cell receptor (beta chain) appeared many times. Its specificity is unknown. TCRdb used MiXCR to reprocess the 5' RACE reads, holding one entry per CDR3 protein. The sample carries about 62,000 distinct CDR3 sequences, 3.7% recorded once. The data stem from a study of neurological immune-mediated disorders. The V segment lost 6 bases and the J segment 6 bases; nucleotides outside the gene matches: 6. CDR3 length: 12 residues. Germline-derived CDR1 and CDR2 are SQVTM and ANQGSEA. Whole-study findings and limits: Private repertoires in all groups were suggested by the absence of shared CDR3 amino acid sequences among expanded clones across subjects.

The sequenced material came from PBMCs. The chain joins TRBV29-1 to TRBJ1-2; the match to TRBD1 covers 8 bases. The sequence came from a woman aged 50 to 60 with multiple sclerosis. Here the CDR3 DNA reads TGCAGCGTCGAACAGGGGGTAGATGGCTACACCTTC. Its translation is CSVEQGVDGYTF.